This entry lists 3 T cell receptor beta chains sequenced from one sample in a study of control samples from healthy donors and cancer patients. Measured with immunoSEQ multiplex PCR; TCRdb has only the in-frame clones, and not every one. The data contain 90,000 or so clones, about 88% of them singletons. The source material was PBMCs. The receptors shown here come from a woman aged 45-65 years with colorectal cancer.

V is TRBV7-4 and J is TRBJ2-7; TRBD1 matches 7 bases. This CDR3 region has 18 residues. Germline CDR1 SGHVT, CDR2 SQSDAQ. J gave up 0 bases and V 4 bases, and 15 bases lay outside the gene matches. The DNA for the CDR3 is TGTGCCAGCAGCTCCGGGTCCGAGACAGGGAATAGCTCCTACGAGCAGTACGTC. The encoded protein is CASSSGSETGNSSYEQYV.

In DNA, the CDR3 is TGTGCCAGCACCACAGGACAGCACTATGGCTACACCTTC. Protein sequence: CASTTGQHYGYTF. The chain employs TRBV6-5 and TRBJ1-2; D might be TRBD1 (6 bases). Trimming pared 7 bases from V and 3 bases from J, leaving 12 bases between. Germline CDR1 MNHEY, CDR2 SVGAGI. This CDR3 is built from 13 residues.

V and J are TRBV7-2 and TRBJ1-4; 10 bases match TRBD1. Germline assignment: CDR1 SGHTA and CDR2 FQGNSA. V was pared by 4 bases and J by 3 bases, with 11 bases of the junction left unmatched. The CDR3 has 18 amino acids. The CDR3 protein is CASSYIDRGRYANEKLFF. CDR3 DNA: TGTGCCAGCAGCTATATAGACAGGGGGCGATACGCTAATGAAAAACTGTTTTTT. The full variable domain, in which reference TRBV7-2 and TRBJ1-4 provide the parts outside the CDR3, is GAGVSQSPSNKVTEKGKDVELRCDPISGHTALYWYRQSLGQGLEFLIYFQGNSAPDKSGLPSDRFSAERTGGSVSTLTIQRTQQEDSAVYLCASSYIDRGRYANEKLFFGSGTQLSVL.